Below are 14 T cell receptor beta chains sequenced from a single sample in a study of metastatic and nonmetastatic thyroid tumors. No patient had received any treatment before thyroid surgery. TCRdb re-clonotyped the PCR reads via MiXCR. The sample has some 30,000 clones; roughly 30% are singletons. The sequenced material came from blood. Receptors were obtained from a female donor with papillary thyroid cancer or a benign thyroid nodule (not recorded which). Some clones in this sample may be carry-over from other donors' samples.

This clone was observed once. The chain couples TRBV11-2 to TRBJ2-7; 8 bases are shared with TRBD1. The CDR3 loop spans 17 amino acids. Germline CDR1 reads SGHAT; CDR2 reads FQNNGV. Trimming took 2 bases from V and 0 from J; bases not matched to a gene: 9. CDR3 loop: CASSLTFGTGNSYEQYF. CDR3 in DNA: TGTGCCAGCAGCTTAACATTTGGGACAGGTAACTCCTACGAGCAGTACTTC.

The chain carries TRBV30 and TRBJ1-2; no clear D. The germline V and J ends were trimmed by 0 bases and 2 bases, with 7 bases remaining between them. The CDR3 extends over 13 amino acids. CDR1 and CDR2 from the germline V gene are GTSNPN and SVGIG (reference sequence). DNA for the CDR3: TGTGCCTGGAGTGTGAAGGGAAACTATGGCTACACCTTC. Translated: CAWSVKGNYGYTF. The variable domain in full, with the rest retrieved from reference TRBV30 and TRBJ1-2, is SQTIHQWPATLVQPVGSPLSLECTVEGTSNPNLYWYRQAAGRGLQLLFYSVGIGQISSEVPQNLSASRPQDRQFILSSKKLLLSDSGFYLCAWSVKGNYGYTFGSGTRLTVV.

This clone is deemed medium-sized. The chain is built from TRBV6-5 and TRBJ1-5; 8 bases are a match to TRBD1. This CDR3 has 18 residues. With V trimmed by 0 bases and J by 2 bases, 9 bases remained unmatched. From germline, CDR1 is MNHEY and CDR2 SVGAGI. This CDR3 is CASSYSGATGGRNQPQHF. CDR3 nucleotides: TGTGCCAGCAGTTACTCAGGGGCTACAGGGGGTCGCAATCAGCCCCAGCATTTT.

The sample holds one count of this clone. J is TRBJ1-6 and V is TRBV7-2; D gene uncertain. The CDR3 totals 13 residues. Trimming removed 5 bases from V and 15 bases from J, with 17 bases in between. Per the germline V gene, CDR1 is SGHTA and CDR2 is FQGNSA. The CDR3 sequence: CASSKLQGSSLHF. The CDR3 nucleotides are TGTGCCAGCAGCAAGCTACAAGGTTCTAGCCTCCACTTT.

J is TRBJ2-7 and V is TRBV7-2; no firm D call. The CDR3 spans 15 residues. Trimming stripped 0 bases from V and 2 bases from J, with 11 bases between. Germline V CDR1 and CDR2: SGHTA, FQGNSA. The CDR3 is CASSLASTSTYEQYF. As DNA, the CDR3 is TGTGCCAGCAGCTTAGCCAGTACTTCGACCTACGAGCAGTACTTC.

This clone has at least ten counts. V is TRBV20-1 and J is TRBJ2-1; 13 nucleotides line up with TRBD2. The CDR3 has 15 amino acids. V was pared by 6 bases and J by 0 bases, with 2 bases of the junction left unmatched. Germline assignment: CDR1 DFQATT and CDR2 SNEGSKA (reference sequence). CDR3 sequence: CSARTSGSSYNEQFF. The CDR3 DNA reads as TGCAGTGCAAGGACTAGCGGGAGCTCCTACAATGAGCAGTTCTTC.

This clone was observed a single time. The genes are TRBV20-1 and TRBJ2-4, with TRBD2 identical over 9 bases. CDR3 length equals 15 residues. The V gene's germline CDR1 is DFQATT and CDR2 SNEGSKA (reference sequence). The V gene end was trimmed by 1 base and the J gene end by 5 bases; junction bases not matched to a gene: 6. The CDR3: CSARGPGLAQNIQYF. The CDR3 DNA reads as TGCAGTGCTAGAGGACCGGGACTAGCACAAAACATTCAGTACTTC.

In its sample, this clone was seen many times. The chain uses TRBV5-5 and TRBJ2-7; D remains unclear. Germline CDR1 reads SGHKS; CDR2 reads YYEKEE (reference sequence). The germline V and J ends were trimmed by 0 bases and 8 bases, with 9 bases remaining between them. CDR3 length: 12 residues. The CDR3 DNA reads as TGTGCCAGCAGCTTGGGAGGATTTAAGCAGTACTTC. It is translated as CASSLGGFKQYF.

This clone was seen ten or more times. The V gene is TRBV11-3, the J gene TRBJ1-1, with D tentatively TRBD1 (5 bases). Germline loops: CDR1 SGHNT, CDR2 YENEEA. V dropped 0 bases and J dropped 4 bases, with 12 bases sitting between them. The CDR3 consists of 15 residues. In DNA form, the CDR3 reads TGTGCCAGCAGCTTAGAGGGACTTGAGAGCACTGAAGCTTTCTTT. This sequence encodes CASSLEGLESTEAFF.

In its sample, this clone was seen a few times. The CDR3 is CASSYSGRTNYGYTF. The CDR3 DNA reads as TGTGCCAGCAGTTACTCGGGACGGACTAACTATGGCTACACCTTC. This chain joins TRBV6-2 or TRBV6-3 and TRBJ1-2, with D perhaps matching TRBD1 (5 bases). CDR1 and CDR2 from the germline V gene are MNHEY and SVGEGT. The CDR3 covers 15 residues. Trimming removed 0 bases at V and 0 bases at J, with 8 bases between.

This clone was recorded once. The J gene is TRBJ2-1, the V gene TRBV5-1, with TRBD2 matching over 11 bases. This CDR3 spans 16 amino acids. The J segment lost 4 bases and the V segment lost 5 bases, leaving 8 bases of the junction unmatched. The germline V gene encodes CDR1 SGHRS and CDR2 YFSETQ. The CDR3 reads CASRPDLAGGYNEQFF. As DNA, the CDR3 is TGCGCCAGCAGACCGGACCTAGCGGGAGGTTACAATGAGCAGTTCTTC.

Details on this clone: One junction end does not reproduce the germline sequence, and a read error may be involved. V is TRBV18 and J is TRBJ2-2, with D maybe TRBD2 (5 bases). This CDR3 has 13 residues. Germline-derived CDR1 and CDR2 are KGHSH and LQKENI. As DNA, the CDR3 is TGTGCCAGCTCACCAGCTAACACCGGGAAGCTGTTTTTT. This encodes CASSPANTGKLFF.

This clone showed up just a few times. The rearrangement joins TRBV12-3 or TRBV12-4 to TRBJ2-3; 9 nucleotides line up with TRBD2. CDR3 length: 14 amino acids. After removal of 8 bases from V and 6 bases from J, the junction contained 9 bases not matched to a gene. In nucleotides, the CDR3 is TGTGCCAGCTGCCCTAGCGGGATGGGGGATACGCAGTATTTT. Residues: CASCPSGMGDTQYF.

This chain links TRBV6-1 with TRBJ2-7; D gene unclear. The germline CDR1 and CDR2 sequences are MNHNS and SASEGT. CDR3 length equals 11 residues. V was pared by 2 bases and J by 7 bases, with 6 bases between. DNA for the CDR3: TGTGCCAGCAGTGAACTAGGGGAGCAGTACTTC. Its protein product is CASSELGEQYF.